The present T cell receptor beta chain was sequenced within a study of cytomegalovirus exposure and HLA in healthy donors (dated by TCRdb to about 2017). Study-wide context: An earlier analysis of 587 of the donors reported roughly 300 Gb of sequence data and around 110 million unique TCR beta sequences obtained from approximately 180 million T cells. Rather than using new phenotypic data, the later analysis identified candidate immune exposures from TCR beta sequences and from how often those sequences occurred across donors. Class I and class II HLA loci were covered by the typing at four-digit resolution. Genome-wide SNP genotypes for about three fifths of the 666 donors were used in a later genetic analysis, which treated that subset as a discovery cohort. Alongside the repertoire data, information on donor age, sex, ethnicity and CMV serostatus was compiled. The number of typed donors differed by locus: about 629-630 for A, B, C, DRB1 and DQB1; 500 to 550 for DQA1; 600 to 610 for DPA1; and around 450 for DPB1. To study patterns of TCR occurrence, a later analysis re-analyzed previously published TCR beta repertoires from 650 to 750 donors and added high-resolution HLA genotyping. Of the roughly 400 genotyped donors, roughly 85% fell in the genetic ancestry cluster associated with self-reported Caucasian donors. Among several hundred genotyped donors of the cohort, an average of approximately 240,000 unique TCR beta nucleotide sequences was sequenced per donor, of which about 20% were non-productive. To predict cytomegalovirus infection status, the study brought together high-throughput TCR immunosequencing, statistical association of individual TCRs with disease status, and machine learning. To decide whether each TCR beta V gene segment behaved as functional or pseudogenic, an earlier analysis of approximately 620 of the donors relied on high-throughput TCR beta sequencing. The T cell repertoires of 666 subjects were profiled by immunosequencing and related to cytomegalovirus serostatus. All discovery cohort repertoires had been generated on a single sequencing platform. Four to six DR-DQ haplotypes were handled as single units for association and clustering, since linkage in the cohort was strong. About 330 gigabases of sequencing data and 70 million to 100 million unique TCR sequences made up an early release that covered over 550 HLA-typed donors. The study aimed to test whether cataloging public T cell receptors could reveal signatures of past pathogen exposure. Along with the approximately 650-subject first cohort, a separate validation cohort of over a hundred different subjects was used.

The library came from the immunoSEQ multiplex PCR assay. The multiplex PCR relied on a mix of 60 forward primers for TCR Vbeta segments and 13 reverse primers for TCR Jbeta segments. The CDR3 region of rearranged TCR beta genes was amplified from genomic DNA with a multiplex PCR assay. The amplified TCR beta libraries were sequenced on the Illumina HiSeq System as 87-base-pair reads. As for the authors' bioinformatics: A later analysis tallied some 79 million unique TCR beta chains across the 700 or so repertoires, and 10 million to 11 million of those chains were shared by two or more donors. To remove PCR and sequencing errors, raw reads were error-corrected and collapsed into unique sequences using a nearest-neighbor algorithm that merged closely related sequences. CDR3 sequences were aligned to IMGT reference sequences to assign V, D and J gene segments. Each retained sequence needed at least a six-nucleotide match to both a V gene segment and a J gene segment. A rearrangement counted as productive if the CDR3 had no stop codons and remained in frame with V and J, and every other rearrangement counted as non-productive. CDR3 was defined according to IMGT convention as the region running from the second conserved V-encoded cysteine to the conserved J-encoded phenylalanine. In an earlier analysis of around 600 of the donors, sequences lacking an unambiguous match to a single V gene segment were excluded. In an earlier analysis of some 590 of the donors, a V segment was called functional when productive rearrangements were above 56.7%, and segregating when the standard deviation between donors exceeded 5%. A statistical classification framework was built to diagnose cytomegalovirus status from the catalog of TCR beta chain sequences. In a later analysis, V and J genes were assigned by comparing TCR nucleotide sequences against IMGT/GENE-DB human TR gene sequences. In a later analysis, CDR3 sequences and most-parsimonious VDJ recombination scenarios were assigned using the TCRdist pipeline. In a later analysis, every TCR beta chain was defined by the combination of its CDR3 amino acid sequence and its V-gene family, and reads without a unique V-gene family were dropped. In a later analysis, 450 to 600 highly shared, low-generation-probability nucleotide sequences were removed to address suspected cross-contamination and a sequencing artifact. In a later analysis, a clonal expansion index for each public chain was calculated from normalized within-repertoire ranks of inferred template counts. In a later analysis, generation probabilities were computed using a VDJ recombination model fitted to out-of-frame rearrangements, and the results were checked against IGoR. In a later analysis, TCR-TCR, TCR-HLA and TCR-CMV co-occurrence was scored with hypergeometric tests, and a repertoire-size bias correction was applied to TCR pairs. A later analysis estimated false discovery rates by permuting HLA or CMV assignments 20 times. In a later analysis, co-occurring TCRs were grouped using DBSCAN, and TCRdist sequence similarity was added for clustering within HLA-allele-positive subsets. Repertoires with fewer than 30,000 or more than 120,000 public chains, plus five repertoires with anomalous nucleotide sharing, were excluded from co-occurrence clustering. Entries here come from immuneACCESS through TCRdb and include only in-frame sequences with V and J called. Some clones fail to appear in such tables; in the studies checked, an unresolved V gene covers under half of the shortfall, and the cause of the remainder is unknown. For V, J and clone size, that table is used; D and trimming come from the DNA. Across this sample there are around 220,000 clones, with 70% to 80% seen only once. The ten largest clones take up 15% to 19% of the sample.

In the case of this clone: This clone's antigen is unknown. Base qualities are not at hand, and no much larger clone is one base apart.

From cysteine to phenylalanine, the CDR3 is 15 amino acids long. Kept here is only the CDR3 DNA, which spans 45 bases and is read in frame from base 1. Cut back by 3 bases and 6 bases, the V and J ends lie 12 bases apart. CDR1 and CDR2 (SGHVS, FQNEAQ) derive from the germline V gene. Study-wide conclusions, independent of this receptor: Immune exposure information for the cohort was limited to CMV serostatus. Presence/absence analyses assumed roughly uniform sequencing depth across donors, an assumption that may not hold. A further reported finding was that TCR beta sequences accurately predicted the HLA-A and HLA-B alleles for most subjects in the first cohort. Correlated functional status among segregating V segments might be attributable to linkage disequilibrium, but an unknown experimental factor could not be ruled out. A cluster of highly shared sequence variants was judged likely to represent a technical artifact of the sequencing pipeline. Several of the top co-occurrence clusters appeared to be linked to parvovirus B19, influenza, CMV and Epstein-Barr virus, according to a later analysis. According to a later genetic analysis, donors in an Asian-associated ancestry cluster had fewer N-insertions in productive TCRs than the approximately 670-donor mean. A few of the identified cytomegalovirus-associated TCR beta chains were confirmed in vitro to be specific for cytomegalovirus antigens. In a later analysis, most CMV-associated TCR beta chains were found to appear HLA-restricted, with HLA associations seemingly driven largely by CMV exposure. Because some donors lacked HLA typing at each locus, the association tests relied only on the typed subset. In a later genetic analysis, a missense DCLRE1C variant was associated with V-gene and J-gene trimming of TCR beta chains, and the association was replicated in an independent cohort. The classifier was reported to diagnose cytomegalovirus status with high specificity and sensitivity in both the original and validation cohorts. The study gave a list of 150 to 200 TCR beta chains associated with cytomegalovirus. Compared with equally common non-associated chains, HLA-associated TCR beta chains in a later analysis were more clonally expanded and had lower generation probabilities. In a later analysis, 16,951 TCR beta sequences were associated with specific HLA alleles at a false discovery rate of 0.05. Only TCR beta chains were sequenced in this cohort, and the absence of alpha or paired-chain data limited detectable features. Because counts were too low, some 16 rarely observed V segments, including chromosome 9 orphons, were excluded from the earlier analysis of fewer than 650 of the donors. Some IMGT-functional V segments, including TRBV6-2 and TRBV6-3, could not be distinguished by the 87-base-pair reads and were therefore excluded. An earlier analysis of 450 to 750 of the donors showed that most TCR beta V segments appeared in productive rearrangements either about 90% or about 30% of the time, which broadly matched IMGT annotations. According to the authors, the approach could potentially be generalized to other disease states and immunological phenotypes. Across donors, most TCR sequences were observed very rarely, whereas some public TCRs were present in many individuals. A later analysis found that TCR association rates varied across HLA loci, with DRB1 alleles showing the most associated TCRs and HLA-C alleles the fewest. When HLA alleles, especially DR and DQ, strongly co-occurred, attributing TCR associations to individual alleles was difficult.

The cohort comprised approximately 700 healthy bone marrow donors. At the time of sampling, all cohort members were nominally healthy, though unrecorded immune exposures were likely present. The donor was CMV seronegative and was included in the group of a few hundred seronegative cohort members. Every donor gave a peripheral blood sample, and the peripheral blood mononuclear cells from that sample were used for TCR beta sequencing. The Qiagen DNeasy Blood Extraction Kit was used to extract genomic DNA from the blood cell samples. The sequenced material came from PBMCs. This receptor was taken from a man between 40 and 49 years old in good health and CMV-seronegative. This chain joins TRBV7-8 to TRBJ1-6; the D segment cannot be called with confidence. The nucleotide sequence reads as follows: TGTGCCAGCAGCTTCTTGAGCGGGGTTAATTCACCCCTCCACTTT. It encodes CASSFLSGVNSPLHF.